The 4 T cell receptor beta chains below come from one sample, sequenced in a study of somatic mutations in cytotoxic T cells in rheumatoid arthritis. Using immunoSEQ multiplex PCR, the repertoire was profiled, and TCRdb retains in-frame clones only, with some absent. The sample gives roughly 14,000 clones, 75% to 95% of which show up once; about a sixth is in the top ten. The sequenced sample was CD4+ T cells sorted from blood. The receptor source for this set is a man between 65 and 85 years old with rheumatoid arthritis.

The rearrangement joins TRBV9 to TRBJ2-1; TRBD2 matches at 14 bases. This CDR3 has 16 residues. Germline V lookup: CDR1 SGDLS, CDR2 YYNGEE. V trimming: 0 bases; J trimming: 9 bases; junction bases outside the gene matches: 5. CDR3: CASSVGGTSGSGEQFF. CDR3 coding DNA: TGTGCCAGCAGCGTAGGTGGGACTAGCGGGAGTGGTGAGCAGTTCTTC.

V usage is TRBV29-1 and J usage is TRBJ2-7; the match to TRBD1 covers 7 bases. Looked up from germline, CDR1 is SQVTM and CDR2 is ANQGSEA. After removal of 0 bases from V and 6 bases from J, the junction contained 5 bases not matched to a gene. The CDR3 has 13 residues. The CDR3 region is CSVEDDRALEQYF. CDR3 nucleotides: TGCAGCGTTGAAGATGACAGGGCCCTCGAGCAGTACTTC.

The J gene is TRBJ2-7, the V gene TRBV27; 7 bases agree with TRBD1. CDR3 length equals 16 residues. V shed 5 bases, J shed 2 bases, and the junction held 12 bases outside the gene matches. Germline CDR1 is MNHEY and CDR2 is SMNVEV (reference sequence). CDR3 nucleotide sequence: TGTGCCAGCAGTAAAAGAAGGGGGCAGGGAACCTACGAGCAGTACTTC. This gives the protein CASSKRRGQGTYEQYF.

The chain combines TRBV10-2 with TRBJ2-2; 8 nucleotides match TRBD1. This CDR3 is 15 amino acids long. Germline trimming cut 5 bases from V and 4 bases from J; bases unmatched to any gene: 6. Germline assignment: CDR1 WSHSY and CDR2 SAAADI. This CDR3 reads CASSSGQGGTGELFF. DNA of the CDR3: TGCGCCAGCAGTAGCGGACAGGGTGGCACCGGGGAGCTGTTTTTT.